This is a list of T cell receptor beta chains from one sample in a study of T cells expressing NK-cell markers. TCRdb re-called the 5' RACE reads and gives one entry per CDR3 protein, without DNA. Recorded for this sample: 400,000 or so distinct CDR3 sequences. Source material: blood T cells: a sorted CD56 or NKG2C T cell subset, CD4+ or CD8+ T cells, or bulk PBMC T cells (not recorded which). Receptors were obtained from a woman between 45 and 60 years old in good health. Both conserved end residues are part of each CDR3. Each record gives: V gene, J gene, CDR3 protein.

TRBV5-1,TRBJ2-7,CASSFSAGATGEQYF
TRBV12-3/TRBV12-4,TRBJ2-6,CASRQDRANVLTF
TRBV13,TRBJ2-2,CASSSTGNGELFF
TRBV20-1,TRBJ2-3,CSYKLAGSGDTQYF
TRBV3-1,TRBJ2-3,CASSHKHVDTQYF
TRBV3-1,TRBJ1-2,CASSQGGSGGYGYTF
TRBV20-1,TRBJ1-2,CSARDPEGYYGYTF
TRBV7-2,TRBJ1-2,CASSFPQGVNGYTF
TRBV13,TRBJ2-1,CASSLSREKNEQFF
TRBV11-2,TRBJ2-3,CASSNGGDTQYF
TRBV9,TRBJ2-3,CASSARGGETDTQYF
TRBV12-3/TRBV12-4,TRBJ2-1,CASREVDEQFF
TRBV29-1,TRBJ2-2,CSVPFYPTGASTGELFF
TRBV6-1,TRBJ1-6,CASSGGTPPRDSPLHF
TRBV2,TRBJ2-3,CASSEGQTTDTQYF
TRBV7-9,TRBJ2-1,CASSPTFSVGGNEGEYEQFF
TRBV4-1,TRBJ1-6,CASSQDEDRYNSPLHF
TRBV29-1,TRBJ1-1,CSVDSNRGLNTEAFF
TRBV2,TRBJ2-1,CASTLAGGPNEQFF
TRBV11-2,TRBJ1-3,CASSFDSLQGNTIYF
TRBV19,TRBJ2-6,CASSGPYSGANVLTF
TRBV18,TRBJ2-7,CASSPLQSSYEQYF
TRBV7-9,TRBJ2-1,CASSIASPGPYNEQFF
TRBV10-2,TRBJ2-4,CASSDWLAKNIQYF
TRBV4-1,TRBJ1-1,CASSPTRDSPTEAFF
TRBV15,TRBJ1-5,CATSRVVRAGASNQPQHF
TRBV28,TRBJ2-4,CASSLLGQTLAKNIQYF
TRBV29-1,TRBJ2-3,CSVGLAVAPDTQYF
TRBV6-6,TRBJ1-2,CATSGGDYGYTF
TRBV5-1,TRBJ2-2,CASSPHTGELFF
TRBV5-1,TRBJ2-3,CASSLATEGWWTDTQYF
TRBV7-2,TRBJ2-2,CASSLDGGLAGFNTGELFF
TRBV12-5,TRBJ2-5,CASGFGRTQETQYF
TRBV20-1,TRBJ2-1,CSANDRGAGRHNEQFF
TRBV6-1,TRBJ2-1,CASRVLAGVSNEQFF
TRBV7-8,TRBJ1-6,CASNGGSYNSPLHF
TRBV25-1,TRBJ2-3,CASKGRPDTQYF
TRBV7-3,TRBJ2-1,CASSTVGGYNEQFF
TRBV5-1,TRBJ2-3,CASSYPPPGTSGRKESADTQYF
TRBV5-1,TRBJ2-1,CASSLQSGEGSYNEQFF
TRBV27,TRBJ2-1,CASSTSSNPPANEQFF
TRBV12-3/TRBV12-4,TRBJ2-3,CASSPGQVTQYF
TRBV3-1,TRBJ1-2,CASRGTGGRGNYGYTF
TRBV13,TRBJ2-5,CASSLTNRVSETQYF
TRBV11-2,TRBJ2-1,CANGRPSNEQFF
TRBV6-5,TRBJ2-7,CASSYGPGQYF
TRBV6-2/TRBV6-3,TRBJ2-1,CASGTSGSVNEQFF
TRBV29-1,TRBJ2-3,CSVEGHDTQYF
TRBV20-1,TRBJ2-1,CSARIGGRTYNEQFF
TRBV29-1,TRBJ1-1,CSVELWSEAFF
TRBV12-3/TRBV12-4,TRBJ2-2,CASTPGQTNTGELFF
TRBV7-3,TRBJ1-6,CASSLDNNSPLHF
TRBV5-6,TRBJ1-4,CASSLALGSGEKLFF
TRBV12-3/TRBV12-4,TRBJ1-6,CASSFWGRDSPLHF
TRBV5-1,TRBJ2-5,CASSRGLAGGWNQETQYF
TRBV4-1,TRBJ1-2,CASSQEKIHYTF
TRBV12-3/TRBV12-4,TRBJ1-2,CASSLEWGRNGYTF